This T cell receptor beta chain was retrieved from a study of CXCR3-negative and CXCR3-positive naive CD8 T cells (dated by TCRdb to about 2019). At the level of the whole study: Approximately 130 million TRB reads were obtained in total, roughly 1.5 +/- 0.3 million reads per library. Data from ten to twelve donors, pooled across two independent experiments, went into the diversity and physicochemical repertoire analyses. Naive subsets from 5 or 6 donors and memory cells from 3 donors were included in the TRBV-TRBJ cluster analysis.

Each CD8+ T cell subset was flow-sorted in triplicate, with fewer than 350,000 cells per subset placed directly into RLT lysis buffer. To keep memory contaminants out, a stringent definition of naive CD8+ T cells was applied: CD45RO-CCR7+CD27+CD95-. Standard density gradient centrifugation was used to isolate peripheral blood mononuclear cells from buffy coats. Naive CXCR3-negative and CXCR3-positive CD8+ T cells were flow-sorted on a FACSAria III. Total RNA was extracted from sorted cells with an RNeasy Mini Kit. Comments on this clonotype: Its antigen has not been determined.

Findings and caveats that apply to the study as a whole: Both naive subsets had comparably high repertoire diversity, while memory CD8+ T cells had much lower repertoire diversity. TRB CDR3s from CXCR3-positive naive cells showed higher hydrophobicity (lower Kidera factor 4), lower energy, and higher strength and volume indices than CXCR3-negative naive cells. Because surface CD5, which has been linked to self-reactivity in mice, was comparable between naive subsets, TCR interaction strength was also inferred from TRB CDR3 physicochemical properties. Freshly isolated PBMCs were used for most assays because CXCR3 expression partially decreased after cryopreservation. Similar TRBV-TRBJ usage was shown by naive CXCR3-negative and CXCR3-positive cells from the same donor, whereas distinct patterns were shown by memory cells.

TCRdb shows the sequencer as NextSeq 550. The Human TCR Profiling Kit (MiLaboratory) was used to prepare UMI-labeled 5' RACE TRB cDNA libraries. The full amount of extracted RNA was used for cDNA synthesis, and the full amount of resulting cDNA was used for PCR amplification. Libraries were prepared in parallel using an identical number of PCR cycles. On the authors' methods: With a requirement of at least two reads per UMI, MIGEC and MiXCR extracted about 52,000 +/- 9,100 unique UMI-labeled TRB cDNA molecules per library. An average of approximately 40,000 +/- 10,000 functional in-frame TRB CDR3 nucleotide clonotypes without stop codons was found per library. After downsampling to 5000 UMI-labeled TRB molecules per sample, diversity metrics, including normalized Shannon-Wiener and Chao1, were computed in VDJtools. For the central five CDR3 residues, VDJtools calculated physicochemical properties weighted by clonotype size, namely interaction energy, strength, volume and Kidera factor 4. TCRdb reanalyzed the reads, keeping one entry per CDR3 protein sequence and omitting DNA. Here the V and J calls rest on TCRdb's processing, not on the authors' analysis. The record for this sample contains about 130,000 distinct CDR3 sequences. 0.25% to 0.35% of the sample lies in the top ten.

The specimen sequenced was naive CXCR3- CD8+ T cells from blood. Sample cell subset or site, as interpreted from the label and publication: CD45RO-CCR7+CD27+CD95- naive CD8+ T cells lacking CXCR3 (TNR3-). This receptor was obtained from a human donor in good health. Some clones in this sample may be carry-over from other donors' samples.

The CDR3 amino acid sequence is: CSVASDYEQYF. Rearrangement joined TRBV29-1 to TRBJ2-7. From the cysteine through the phenylalanine, the CDR3 covers 11 amino acids. The nucleotide record is missing. The germline V gene supplies CDR1 SQVTM and CDR2 ANQGSEA.